Detailed here is one T cell receptor beta chain. Its target is unknown. Autoimmune disease history or systemic immunosuppression disqualified patients. The data belong to a study of OX40 agonist ivuxolimab in advanced cancers. The overall study: Age averaged approximately 60 years (range roughly 23 to 79), and about 86% were male.

Broader study findings: Antigen targets of the expanded peripheral T cells went undetermined.

Only in-frame clones appear in the TCRdb table, and some are missing; sequencing was by immunoSEQ multiplex PCR. The top ten clones hold more than 2.5% of a sample with over 40,000 clones, 84% of them seen once. The V gene's germline CDR1 is SGHVS and CDR2 FQNEAQ. Germline trimming cut 1 base from V and 4 bases from J; bases unmatched to any gene: 9. This CDR3 comprises 16 residues. The specimen was CD4+ or CD8+ T cells sorted from blood, collected in a trial of the OX40 agonist ivuxolimab. The V and J genes are TRBV7-8 and TRBJ2-5; 7 bases fit TRBD2. This receptor was obtained from an adult with an advanced solid tumor such as melanoma, head and neck, liver or kidney cancer. The CDR3 bases are TGTGCCAGCAGCTTAGGCCCAGGACTAGTCAGAGAGACCCAGTACTTC. This gives the protein CASSLGPGLVRETQYF.